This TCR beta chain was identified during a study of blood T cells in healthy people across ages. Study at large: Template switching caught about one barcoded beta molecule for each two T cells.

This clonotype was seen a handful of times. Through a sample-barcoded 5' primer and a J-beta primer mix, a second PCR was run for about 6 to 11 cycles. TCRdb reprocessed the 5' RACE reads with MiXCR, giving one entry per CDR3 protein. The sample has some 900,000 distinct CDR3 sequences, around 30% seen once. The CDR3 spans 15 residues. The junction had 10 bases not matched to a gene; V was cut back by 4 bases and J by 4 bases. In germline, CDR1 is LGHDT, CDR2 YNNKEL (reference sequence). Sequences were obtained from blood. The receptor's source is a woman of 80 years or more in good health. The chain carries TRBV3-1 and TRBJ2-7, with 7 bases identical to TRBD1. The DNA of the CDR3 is TGTGCCAGCAGCCCAAATCCGGGACAGCCTTACGAGCAGTACTTC. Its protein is CASSPNPGQPYEQYF.